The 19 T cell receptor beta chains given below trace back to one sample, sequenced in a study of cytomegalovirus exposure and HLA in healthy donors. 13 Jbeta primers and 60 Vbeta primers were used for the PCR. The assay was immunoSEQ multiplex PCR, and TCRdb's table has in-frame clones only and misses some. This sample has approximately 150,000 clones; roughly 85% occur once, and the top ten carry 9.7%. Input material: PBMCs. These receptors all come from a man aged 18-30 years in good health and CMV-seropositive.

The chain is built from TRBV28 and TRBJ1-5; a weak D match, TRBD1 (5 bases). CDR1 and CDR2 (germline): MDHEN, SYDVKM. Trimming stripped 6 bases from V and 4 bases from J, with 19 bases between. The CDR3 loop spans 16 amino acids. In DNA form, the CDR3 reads TGTGCCAGCAGGCGAGCAGGGCAGGGCCTGAATCAGCCCCAGCATTTT. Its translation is CASRRAGQGLNQPQHF.

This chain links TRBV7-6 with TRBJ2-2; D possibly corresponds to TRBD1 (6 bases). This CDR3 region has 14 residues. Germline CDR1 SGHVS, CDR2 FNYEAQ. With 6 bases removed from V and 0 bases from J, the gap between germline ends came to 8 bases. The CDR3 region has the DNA TGTGCCAGCAGGGGGGCGACGAACACCGGGGAGCTGTTTTTT. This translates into CASRGATNTGELFF.

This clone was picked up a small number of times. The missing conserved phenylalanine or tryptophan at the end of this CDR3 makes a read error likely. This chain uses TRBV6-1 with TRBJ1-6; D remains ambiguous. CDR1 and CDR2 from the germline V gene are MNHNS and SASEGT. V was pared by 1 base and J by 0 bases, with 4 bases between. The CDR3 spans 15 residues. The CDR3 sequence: CASSEGSSYNSPLHL. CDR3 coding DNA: TGTGCCAGCAGTGAAGGGAGCTCCTATAATTCACCCCTCCACCTT.

CDR3 sequence: CAWSELPYNEQFF. CDR3 bases: TGTGCCTGGAGCGAACTTCCCTACAATGAGCAGTTCTTC. The chain couples TRBV30 to TRBJ2-1; D unclear. Germline assignment: CDR1 GTSNPN and CDR2 SVGIG (reference sequence). The CDR3 is 13 residues long. Trimming took 3 bases from V and 2 from J, leaving 8 bases between them.

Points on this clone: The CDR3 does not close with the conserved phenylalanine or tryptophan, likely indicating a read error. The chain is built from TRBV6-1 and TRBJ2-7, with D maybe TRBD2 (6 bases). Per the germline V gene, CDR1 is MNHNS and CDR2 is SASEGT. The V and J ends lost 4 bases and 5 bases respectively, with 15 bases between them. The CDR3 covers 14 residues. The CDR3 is CASSAGGSWHEQYL. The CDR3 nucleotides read TGTGCCAGCAGTGCTGGGGGGAGTTGGCACGAGCAGTACCTC.

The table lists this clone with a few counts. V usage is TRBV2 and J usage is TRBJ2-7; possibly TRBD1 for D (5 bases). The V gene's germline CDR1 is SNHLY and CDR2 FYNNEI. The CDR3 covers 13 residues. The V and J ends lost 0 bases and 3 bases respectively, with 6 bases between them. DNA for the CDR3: TGTGCCAGCAGTGAAGCAGGGGTCTACGAGCAGTACTTC. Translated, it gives CASSEAGVYEQYF.

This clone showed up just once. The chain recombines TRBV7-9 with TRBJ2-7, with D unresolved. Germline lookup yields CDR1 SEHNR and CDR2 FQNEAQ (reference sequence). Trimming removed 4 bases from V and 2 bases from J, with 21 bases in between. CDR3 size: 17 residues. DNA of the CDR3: TGTGCCAGCAGCTCTAGGAATGGCCCGGCCCAACCCTACGAGCAGTACTTC. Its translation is CASSSRNGPAQPYEQYF.

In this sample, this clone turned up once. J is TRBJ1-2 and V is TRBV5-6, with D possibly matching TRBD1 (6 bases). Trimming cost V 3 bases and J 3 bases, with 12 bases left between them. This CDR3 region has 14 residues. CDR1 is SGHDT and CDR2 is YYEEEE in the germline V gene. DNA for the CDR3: TGTGCCAGCAGCTCCCAGGACAGCCACTATGGCTACACCTTC. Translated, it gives CASSSQDSHYGYTF.

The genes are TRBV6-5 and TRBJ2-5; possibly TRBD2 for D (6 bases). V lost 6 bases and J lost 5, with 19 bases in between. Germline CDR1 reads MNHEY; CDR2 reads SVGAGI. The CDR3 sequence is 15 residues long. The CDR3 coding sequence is TGTGCCAGCAGCCCCGGGGGAAGAGGCGCGGAGACCCAGTACTTC. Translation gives CASSPGGRGAETQYF.

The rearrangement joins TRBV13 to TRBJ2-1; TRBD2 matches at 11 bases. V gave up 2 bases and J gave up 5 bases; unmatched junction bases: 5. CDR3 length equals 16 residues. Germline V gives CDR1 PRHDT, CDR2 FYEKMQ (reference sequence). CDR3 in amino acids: CASSLRSSGRNNEQFF. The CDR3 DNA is TGTGCCAGCAGCTTACGATCTAGCGGGAGGAACAATGAGCAGTTCTTC.

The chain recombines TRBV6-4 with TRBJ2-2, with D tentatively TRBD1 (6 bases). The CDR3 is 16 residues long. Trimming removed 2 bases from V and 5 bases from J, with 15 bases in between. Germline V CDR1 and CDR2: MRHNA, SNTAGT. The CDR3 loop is CASSDDSGTTTGELFF. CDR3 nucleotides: TGTGCCAGCAGTGACGACTCCGGGACAACTACCGGGGAGCTGTTTTTT.

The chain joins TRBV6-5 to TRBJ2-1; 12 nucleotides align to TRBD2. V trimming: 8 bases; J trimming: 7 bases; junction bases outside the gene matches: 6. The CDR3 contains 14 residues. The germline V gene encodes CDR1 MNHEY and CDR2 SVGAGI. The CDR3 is CASALAGGHNEQFF. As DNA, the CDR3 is TGTGCCAGCGCGCTAGCGGGAGGGCATAATGAGCAGTTCTTC.

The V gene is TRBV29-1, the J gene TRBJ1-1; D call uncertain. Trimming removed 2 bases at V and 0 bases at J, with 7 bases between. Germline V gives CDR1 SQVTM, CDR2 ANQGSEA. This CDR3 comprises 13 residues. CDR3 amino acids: CSVEQEMNTEAFF. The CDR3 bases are TGCAGCGTTGAACAGGAAATGAACACTGAAGCTTTCTTT.

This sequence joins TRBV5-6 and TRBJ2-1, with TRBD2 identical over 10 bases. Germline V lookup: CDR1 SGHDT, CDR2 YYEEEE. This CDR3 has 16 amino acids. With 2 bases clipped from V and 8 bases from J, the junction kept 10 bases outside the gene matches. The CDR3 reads CASSFKREGPRDEQFF. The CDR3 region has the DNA TGTGCCAGCAGCTTTAAGCGGGAGGGCCCGAGGGATGAGCAGTTCTTC. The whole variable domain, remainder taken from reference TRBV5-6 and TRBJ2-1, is DAGVTQSPTHLIKTRGQQVTLRCSPKSGHDTVSWYQQALGQGPQFIFQYYEEEERQRGNFPDRFSGHQFPNYSSELNVNALLLGDSALYLCASSFKREGPRDEQFFGPGTRLTVL.

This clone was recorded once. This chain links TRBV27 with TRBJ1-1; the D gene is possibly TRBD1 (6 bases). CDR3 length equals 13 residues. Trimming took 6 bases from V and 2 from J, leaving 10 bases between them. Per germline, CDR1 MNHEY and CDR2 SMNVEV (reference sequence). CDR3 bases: TGTGCCAGCAGAACACAGGGAAACACTGAAGCTTTCTTT. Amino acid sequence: CASRTQGNTEAFF.

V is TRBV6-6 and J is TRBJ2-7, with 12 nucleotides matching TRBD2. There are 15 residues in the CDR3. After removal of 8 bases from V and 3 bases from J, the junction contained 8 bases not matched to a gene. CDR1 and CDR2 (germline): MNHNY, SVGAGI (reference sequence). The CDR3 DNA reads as TGTGCCAGCTTTTTTCGACTAGCGGGAGACTACGAGCAGTACTTC. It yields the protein CASFFRLAGDYEQYF.

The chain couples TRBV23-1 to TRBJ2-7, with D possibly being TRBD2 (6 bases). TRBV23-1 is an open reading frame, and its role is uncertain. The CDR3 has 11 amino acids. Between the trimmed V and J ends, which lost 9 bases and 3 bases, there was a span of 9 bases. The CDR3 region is CARGGCYEQYF. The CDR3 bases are TGCGCCAGGGGGGGTTGCTACGAGCAGTACTTC.

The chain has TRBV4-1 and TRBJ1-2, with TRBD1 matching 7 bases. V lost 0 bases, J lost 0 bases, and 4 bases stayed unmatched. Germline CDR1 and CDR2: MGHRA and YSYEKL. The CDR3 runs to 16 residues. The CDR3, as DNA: TGCGCCAGCAGCCAAGATATTGGGACAGCTAACTATGGCTACACCTTC. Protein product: CASSQDIGTANYGYTF.

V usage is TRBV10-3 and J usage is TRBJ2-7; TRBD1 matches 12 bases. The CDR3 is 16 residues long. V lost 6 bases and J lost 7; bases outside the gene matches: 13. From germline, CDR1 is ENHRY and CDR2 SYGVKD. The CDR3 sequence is CAIRTAGGQGAEEQYF. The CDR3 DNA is TGTGCCATCAGGACAGCCGGGGGACAGGGGGCTGAAGAGCAGTACTTC.